This paragraph reports one TCR beta chain. The sample is drawn from a study of blood T cell repertoires in COVID-19. This CDR3 comprises 15 residues. CDR1 is SGHTA, CDR2 FQGNSA, per germline. Between the trimmed V and J ends, which lost 5 bases and 3 bases, there was a span of 16 bases. Profiled with immunoSEQ multiplex PCR; TCRdb holds only in-frame clones, not every one. This table has under 350,000 clones, 65% to 90% appearing once. Enrollees, about 18 to 95 years old, lived in 24 US areas. V usage is TRBV7-2 and J usage is TRBJ1-1, with a weak D call TRBD1 (6 bases). The sample was PBMCs or T cells enriched from blood (not recorded which). The TCR originated in a woman aged 35 to 49 with acute COVID-19. The DNA for the CDR3 is TGTGCCAGCAGCAAAAGCGGGGGCCGGGACACTGAAGCTTTCTTT. Amino acid sequence: CASSKSGGRDTEAFF. The variable domain in full, with the rest retrieved from reference TRBV7-2 and TRBJ1-1, is GAGVSQSPSNKVTEKGKDVELRCDPISGHTALYWYRQSLGQGLEFLIYFQGNSAPDKSGLPSDRFSAERTGGSVSTLTIQRTQQEDSAVYLCASSKSGGRDTEAFFGQGTRLTVV.